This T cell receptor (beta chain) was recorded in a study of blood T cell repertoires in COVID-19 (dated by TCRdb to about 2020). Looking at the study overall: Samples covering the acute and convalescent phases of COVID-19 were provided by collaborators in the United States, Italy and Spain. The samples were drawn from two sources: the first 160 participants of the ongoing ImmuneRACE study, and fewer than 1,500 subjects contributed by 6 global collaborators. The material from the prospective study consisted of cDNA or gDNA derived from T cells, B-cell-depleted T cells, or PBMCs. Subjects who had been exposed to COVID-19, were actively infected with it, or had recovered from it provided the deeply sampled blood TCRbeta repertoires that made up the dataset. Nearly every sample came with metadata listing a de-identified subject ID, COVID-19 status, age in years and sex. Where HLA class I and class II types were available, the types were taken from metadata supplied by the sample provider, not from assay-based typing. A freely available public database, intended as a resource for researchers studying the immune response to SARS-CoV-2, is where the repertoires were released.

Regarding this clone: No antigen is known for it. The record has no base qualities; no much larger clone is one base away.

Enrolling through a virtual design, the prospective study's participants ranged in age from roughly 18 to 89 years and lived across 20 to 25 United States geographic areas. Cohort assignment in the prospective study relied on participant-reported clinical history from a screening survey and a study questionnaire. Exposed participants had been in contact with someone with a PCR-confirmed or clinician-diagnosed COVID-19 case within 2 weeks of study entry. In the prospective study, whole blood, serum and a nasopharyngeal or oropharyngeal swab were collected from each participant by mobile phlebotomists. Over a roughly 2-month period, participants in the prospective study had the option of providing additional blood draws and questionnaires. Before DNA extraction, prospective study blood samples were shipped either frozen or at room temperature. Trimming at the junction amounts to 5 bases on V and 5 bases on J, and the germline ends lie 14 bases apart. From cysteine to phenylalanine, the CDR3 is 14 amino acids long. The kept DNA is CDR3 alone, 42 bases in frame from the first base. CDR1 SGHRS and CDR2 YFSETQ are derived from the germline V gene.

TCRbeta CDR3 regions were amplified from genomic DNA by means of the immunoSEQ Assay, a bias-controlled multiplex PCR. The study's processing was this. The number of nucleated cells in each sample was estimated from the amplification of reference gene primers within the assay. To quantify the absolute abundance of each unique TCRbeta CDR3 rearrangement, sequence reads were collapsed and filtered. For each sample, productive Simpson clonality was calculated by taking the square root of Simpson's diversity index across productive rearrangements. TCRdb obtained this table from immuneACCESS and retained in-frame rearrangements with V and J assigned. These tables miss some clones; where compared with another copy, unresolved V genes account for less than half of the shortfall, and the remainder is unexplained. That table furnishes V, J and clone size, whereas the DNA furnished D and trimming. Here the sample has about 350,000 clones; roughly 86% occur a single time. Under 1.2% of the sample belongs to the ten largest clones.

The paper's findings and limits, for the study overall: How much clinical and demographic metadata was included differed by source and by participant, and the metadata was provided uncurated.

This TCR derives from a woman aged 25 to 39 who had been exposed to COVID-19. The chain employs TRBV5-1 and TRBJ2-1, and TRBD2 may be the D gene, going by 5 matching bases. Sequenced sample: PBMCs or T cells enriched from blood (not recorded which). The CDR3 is CASRTGITDNEQFF. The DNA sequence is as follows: TGCGCCAGCAGAACCGGGATTACGGACAATGAGCAGTTCTTC.